The 3 T cell receptor beta chains given below trace back to one sample, sequenced in a study of blood T cell repertoires in COVID-19. Here immunoSEQ multiplex PCR was the method, and the copy in TCRdb shows in-frame clones only, minus some. The sample consists of 350,000 to 450,000 clones, less than 85% of them appearing once. Sequenced: peripheral blood. Every receptor here comes from a woman aged 18-29 years with acute or convalescent COVID-19.

This sequence joins TRBV2 and TRBJ1-2, with D maybe TRBD1 (5 bases). The V gene lost 5 bases and the J gene lost 8 bases, with 15 bases spanning the gap. The germline CDR1 and CDR2 sequences are SNHLY and FYNNEI. This CDR3 is built from 13 residues. CDR3 nucleotides: TGTGCCAGCAGTCAGGGCCTAGCGGGAGGCTACACCTTC. It yields the protein CASSQGLAGGYTF.

The chain is built from TRBV7-3 and TRBJ2-1, with 8 bases aligning to TRBD2. Germline V gives CDR1 SGHTA, CDR2 FQGTGA. Unmatched junction bases numbered 8, after V lost 5 bases and J lost 2 bases. The CDR3 is made up of 16 amino acids. The DNA of the CDR3 is TGTGCCAGCAGCCTGGGCGTCGGGGGGGCCTACAATGAGCAGTTCTTC. Protein sequence: CASSLGVGGAYNEQFF.

The J gene is TRBJ2-4, the V gene TRBV5-1; 7 positions match TRBD2. V gave up 2 bases and J gave up 6 bases; unmatched junction bases: 8. Germline V gene data show CDR1 as SGHRS and CDR2 as YFSETQ. This CDR3 has 15 amino acids. The DNA for the CDR3 is TGCGCCAGCAGCTTAGTAGAAGGGGAGGGAAACATTCAGTACTTC. Protein product: CASSLVEGEGNIQYF.